The source of this T cell receptor beta chain is a study of blood T cell repertoires in COVID-19. Assay: immunoSEQ multiplex PCR; the TCRdb copy retains only in-frame clones and omits some. The sample includes roughly 99,000 clones, 65% to 80% seen only once; the top ten take 4.3%. CDR1 is LGHNA and CDR2 is YSLEER in the germline V gene. Trimming cost V 1 base and J 6 bases, with 12 bases left between them. The CDR3 length is 14 residues. There are many counts of this clone. The origin of this receptor is a man in his sixties or seventies with acute or convalescent COVID-19. Input material: peripheral blood. This sequence joins TRBV4-3 and TRBJ1-1, with D unresolved. The CDR3 region is CASSQGVGSAEAFF. Here the CDR3 DNA reads TGCGCCAGCAGCCAAGGGGTAGGCAGCGCTGAAGCTTTCTTT.